This TCR beta chain emerged from a study of control samples from healthy donors and cancer patients. The J segment lost 3 bases and the V segment lost 6 bases, leaving 14 bases of the junction unmatched. Germline assignment: CDR1 MNHEY and CDR2 SVGEGT. The CDR3 totals 17 residues. Sequencing was performed with immunoSEQ multiplex PCR; in TCRdb, only in-frame clones are kept and a portion is missing. In the table there are under 100,000 clones, approximately 95% of which are singletons. This TCR was sampled from a woman in her 30s in good health. The specimen was blood. The V call is TRBV6-2 or TRBV6-3, the J call TRBJ1-5, with 7 positions matching TRBD1. DNA of the CDR3: TGTGCCAGCAGCCCTGCTTTTAGGGGGCTCTCCAATCAGCCCCAGCATTTT. Protein: CASSPAFRGLSNQPQHF.